These 5 T cell receptor beta chains were sequenced from one sample in a study of cytomegalovirus exposure and HLA in healthy donors. PCR employed 60 Vbeta and 13 Jbeta primers. Data came from immunoSEQ multiplex PCR; TCRdb stores just in-frame clones and leaves some out. The sample lists some 150,000 clones, 65% to 85% occurring once. Input material: PBMCs. These receptors were obtained from a man in his 60s in good health and CMV-seronegative.

The V gene is TRBV6-5, the J gene TRBJ1-6; TRBD1 aligns across 7 bases. This CDR3 spans 13 amino acids. The V segment lost 5 bases and the J segment 7 bases; nucleotides outside the gene matches: 2. Germline loops: CDR1 MNHEY, CDR2 SVGAGI. The CDR3 nucleotides read TGTGCCAGCAGTCGACAGGGAAATTCACCCCTCCACTTT. This codes for CASSRQGNSPLHF.

The chain combines TRBV7-2 with TRBJ2-7; possible D gene TRBD1, 6 bases. The length of the CDR3 is 15 residues. V was pared by 3 bases and J by 2 bases, with 14 bases between. Germline V lookup: CDR1 SGHTA, CDR2 FQGNSA. The CDR3 region has the DNA TGTGCCAGCAGCTTCGACCGGACAGTAGCCTACGAGCAGTACTTC. Its protein is CASSFDRTVAYEQYF.

This sequence joins TRBV9 and TRBJ2-2; 10 bases agree with TRBD2. CDR3 length: 18 residues. V lost 0 bases to trimming and J lost 1 base; unmatched junction nucleotides: 6. Germline V gene lookup returns CDR1 SGDLS and CDR2 YYNGEE. The CDR3 nucleotides read TGTGCCAGCAGCGTAGATCCAGCGGGGGGGTGGAACACCGGGGAGCTGTTTTTT. Encoded protein: CASSVDPAGGWNTGELFF. Looking up the rest from reference TRBV9 and TRBJ2-2 gives the full variable domain: DSGVTQTPKHLITATGQRVTLRCSPRSGDLSVYWYQQSLDQGLQFLIQYYNGEERAKGNILERFSAQQFPDLHSELNLSSLELGDSALYFCASSVDPAGGWNTGELFFGEGSRLTVL.

V and J are TRBV4-3 and TRBJ2-6; D is perhaps TRBD2 (6 bases). The CDR3 is 18 amino acids. With 0 bases removed from V and 4 bases from J, the gap between germline ends came to 16 bases. Germline loops: CDR1 LGHNA, CDR2 YSLEER. The CDR3 coding sequence is TGCGCCAGCAGCCAAGATGGGCCCCGGGGAGGAGGGGCCAACGTCCTGACTTTC. This translates into CASSQDGPRGGGANVLTF.

This clone was counted a single time. A junction boundary mismatches the germline segment, possibly from a read error. The chain employs TRBV7-9 and TRBJ1-1, with no clear D. CDR1 is SEHNR, CDR2 FQNEAQ, per germline (reference sequence). The CDR3 runs 12 residues. This chain's CDR3 is CSSRPDDGLTFF. CDR3 coding DNA: TGTTCCAGCAGACCAGACGACGGACTTACTTTCTTT.